This passage covers 6 T cell receptor beta chains from one sample sequenced in a study of low-dose radiotherapy and immunotherapy resistance in tumors. Time point indicated: before trial treatment. Gene-specific TRAV and TRBV primers were used for first-strand cDNA, covering alpha and beta chains. Both a constant-region primer and a V-primer adapter served to amplify TCRs across 15 to 25 PCR cycles. TCRdb itself ran the reads through MiXCR, one entry per CDR3 protein. The sample yields around 83,000 distinct CDR3 sequences, over 15% seen once. Sequenced material: PBMCs, taken before treatment. These receptors were collected from a male donor with prostate cancer.

The table lists this clonotype with many counts. The chain couples TRBV29-1 to TRBJ1-2; possible D gene TRBD1, 5 bases. This CDR3 spans 15 amino acids. Germline loops: CDR1 SQVTM, CDR2 ANQGSEA. V was pared by 5 bases and J by 3 bases, with 19 bases between. CDR3 in amino acids: CSVKPGAWGYYGYTF. Here the CDR3 DNA reads TGCAGCGTTAAACCCGGCGCGTGGGGGTACTATGGCTACACCTTC.

This clonotype was found many times. CDR3 sequence (DNA): TGTGCCAGCAAGCCGGGACAGTATAATTCACCCCTCCACTTT. Encoded protein: CASKPGQYNSPLHF. V and J are TRBV12-3 or TRBV12-4 and TRBJ1-6; TRBD1 matches 7 bases. After removal of 7 bases from V and 4 bases from J, the junction contained 4 bases not matched to a gene. The CDR3 is made up of 14 amino acids.

The table lists this clonotype with many counts. The gene calls are TRBV7-3 and TRBJ2-3; no firm D call. V was shortened by 4 bases and J by 4 bases, with 9 bases between the two germline ends. The CDR3 is 13 amino acids. Germline V CDR1 and CDR2: SGHTA, FQGTGA. The chain's CDR3 is CASSSTGPDTQYF. In nucleotides, the CDR3 is TGTGCCAGCAGCTCGACCGGGCCAGATACGCAGTATTTT.

This clonotype was seen ten or more times. The CDR3 region has the DNA TGCGCCAGCAGCTCTGTAGCGACCAGCTCCTACAATGAGCAGTTCTTC. This translates into CASSSVATSSYNEQFF. The chain joins TRBV5-1 to TRBJ2-1; D is perhaps TRBD2 (5 bases). V lost 3 bases and J lost 0, with 13 bases in between. This CDR3 has 16 residues. Germline lookup yields CDR1 SGHRS and CDR2 YFSETQ.

At least ten counts were recorded for this clonotype. V is TRBV14 and J is TRBJ2-2; TRBD1 matches at 10 bases. In germline, CDR1 is SGHDN, CDR2 FVKESK. The V segment lost 3 bases and the J segment 4 bases; nucleotides outside the gene matches: 8. The length of the CDR3 is 17 residues. The CDR3 here is CASSQPGQGKLTGELFF. CDR3 sequence (DNA): TGTGCCAGCAGCCAGCCGGGACAGGGGAAGCTCACCGGGGAGCTGTTTTTT.

This clonotype came up many times. CDR3 coding DNA: TGCGCCAGCAGCGAAACCCAGGGGGACAGGTATTACAATGAGCAGTTCTTC. Translating it yields CASSETQGDRYYNEQFF. The gene calls are TRBV5-1 and TRBJ2-1; 8 bases line up with TRBD1. The germline gives CDR1 SGHRS, CDR2 YFSETQ. After removal of 4 bases from V and 4 bases from J, the junction contained 13 bases not matched to a gene. The CDR3 sequence is 17 residues long. The variable domain in full, completed from reference TRBV5-1 and TRBJ2-1, reads KAGVTQTPRYLIKTRGQQVTLSCSPISGHRSVSWYQQTPGQGLQFLFEYFSETQRNKGNFPGRFSGRQFSNSRSEMNVSTLELGDSALYLCASSETQGDRYYNEQFFGPGTRLTVL.